This TCR beta chain was identified in a study of vaccination effects on CD4 cells after COVID-19. Culturing for around 10 days preceded CD4+ T cell isolation. As their vaccination, participants received two doses of either BNT162b2 or mRNA-1273. Concerning this clone: Antigen unknown.

Assay: immunoSEQ multiplex PCR; the TCRdb copy retains only in-frame clones and omits some. The data show more than 60,000 clones, about 67% seen once. Material: CD4+ T cells from PBMCs cultured without peptide, obtained after COVID-19 vaccination. The TCR comes from a human donor who received a COVID-19 vaccine.

For the CDR3, the DNA is TGTGCCAGCAGCTCCTACACCGGGGAGCTGTTTTTT. Protein: CASSSYTGELFF. This chain uses TRBV7-2 with TRBJ2-2; D ambiguous. V was shortened by 4 bases and J by 3 bases, with 3 bases between the two germline ends. CDR1 is SGHTA, CDR2 FQGNSA, per germline. This CDR3 is 12 amino acids long.